This T cell receptor beta chain was obtained from a study of blood T cell repertoires in COVID-19. Across the study: Spain, Italy and the United States supplied samples that represented acute and convalescent COVID-19. From T cells, B-cell-depleted T cells, or PBMCs came the material, which was cDNA or gDNA.

Between the trimmed V and J ends, which lost 6 bases and 0 bases, there was a span of 9 bases. Germline lookup yields CDR1 MNHEY and CDR2 SVGAGI. CDR3 length equals 15 residues. Per the original data handling: By means of reference gene primer amplification, nucleated cell counts were estimated. Sequenced by immunoSEQ multiplex PCR; TCRdb stores in-frame clones only, minus some. V, J and clone size are those of that table, while D and trimming were read from the DNA. The sample lists over 100,000 clones; about four fifths were seen once. This chain connects TRBV6-5 to TRBJ1-6; tentatively, D is TRBD1 (6 bases). Sequencing was done on a sample of peripheral blood. This TCR derives from a woman older than 75 with active or convalescent COVID-19. CDR3 in amino acids: CASRDRASYNSPLHF. Written as DNA, the CDR3 is TGTGCCAGCAGGGACAGAGCCTCCTATAATTCACCCCTCCACTTT.